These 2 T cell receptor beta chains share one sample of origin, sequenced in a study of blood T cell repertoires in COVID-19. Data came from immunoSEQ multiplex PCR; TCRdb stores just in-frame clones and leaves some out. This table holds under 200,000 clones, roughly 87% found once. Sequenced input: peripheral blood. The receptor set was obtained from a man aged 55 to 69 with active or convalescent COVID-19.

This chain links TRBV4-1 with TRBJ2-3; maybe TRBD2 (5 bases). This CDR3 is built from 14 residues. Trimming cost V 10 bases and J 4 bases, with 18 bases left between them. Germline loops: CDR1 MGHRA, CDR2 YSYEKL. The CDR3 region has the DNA TGCGCCATCCCGAACCACGGGGAGCCAGATACGCAGTATTTT. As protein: CAIPNHGEPDTQYF.

The CDR3 here is CASSPGGARVTQYF. The DNA for the CDR3 is TGTGCCAGCAGCCCGGGGGGAGCGAGGGTAACGCAGTATTTT. This rearrangement joins TRBV14 to TRBJ2-3, with 7 positions matching TRBD2. Trimming at V came to 4 bases and at J to 9 bases, leaving 10 bases not matched to a gene. The CDR3 has 14 amino acids. CDR1 and CDR2 from the germline V gene are SGHDN and FVKESK.